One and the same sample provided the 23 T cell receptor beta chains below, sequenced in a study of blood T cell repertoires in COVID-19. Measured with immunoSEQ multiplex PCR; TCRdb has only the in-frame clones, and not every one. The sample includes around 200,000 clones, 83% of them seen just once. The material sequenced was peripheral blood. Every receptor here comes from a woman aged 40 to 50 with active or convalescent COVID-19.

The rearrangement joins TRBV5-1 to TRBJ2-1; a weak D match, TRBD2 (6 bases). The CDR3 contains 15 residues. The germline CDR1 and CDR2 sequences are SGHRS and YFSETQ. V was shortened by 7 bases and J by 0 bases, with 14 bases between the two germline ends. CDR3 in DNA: TGCGCCAGCGTGGAGGGGTCCAGCTCCTACAATGAGCAGTTCTTC. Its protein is CASVEGSSSYNEQFF.

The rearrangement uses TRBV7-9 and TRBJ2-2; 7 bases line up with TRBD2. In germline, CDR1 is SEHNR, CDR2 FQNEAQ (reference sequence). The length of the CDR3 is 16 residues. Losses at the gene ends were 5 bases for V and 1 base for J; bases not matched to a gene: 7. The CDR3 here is CASSTGLGQNTGELFF. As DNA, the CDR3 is TGTGCCAGCAGCACTGGACTAGGGCAGAACACCGGGGAGCTGTTTTTT.

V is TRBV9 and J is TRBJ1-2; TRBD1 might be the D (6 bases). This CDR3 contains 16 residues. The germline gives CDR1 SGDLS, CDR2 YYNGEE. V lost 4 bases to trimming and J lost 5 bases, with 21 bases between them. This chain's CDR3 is CASSLSGGGEVYGYTF. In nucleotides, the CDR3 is TGTGCCAGCAGCCTCTCCGGGGGGGGCGAGGTTTATGGCTACACCTTC.

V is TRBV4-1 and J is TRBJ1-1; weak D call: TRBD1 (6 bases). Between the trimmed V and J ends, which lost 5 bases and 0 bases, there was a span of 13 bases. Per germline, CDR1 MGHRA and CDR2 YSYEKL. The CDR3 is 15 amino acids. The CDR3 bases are TGCGCCAGCAGCTTTGGACAGCCCATGAACACTGAAGCTTTCTTT. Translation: CASSFGQPMNTEAFF.

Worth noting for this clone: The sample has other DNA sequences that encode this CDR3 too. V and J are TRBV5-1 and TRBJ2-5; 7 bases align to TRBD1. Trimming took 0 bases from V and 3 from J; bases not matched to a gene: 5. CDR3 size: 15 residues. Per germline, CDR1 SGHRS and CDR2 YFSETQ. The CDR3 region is CASSLGGTAEETQYF. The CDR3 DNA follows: TGCGCCAGCAGCTTGGGGGGGACAGCTGAAGAGACCCAGTACTTC.

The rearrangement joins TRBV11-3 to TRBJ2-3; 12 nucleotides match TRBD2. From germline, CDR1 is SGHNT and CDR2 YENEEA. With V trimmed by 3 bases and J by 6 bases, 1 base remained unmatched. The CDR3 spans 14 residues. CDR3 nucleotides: TGTGCCAGCAGCTTTGGACTAGCGGGGGATACGCAGTATTTT. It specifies CASSFGLAGDTQYF. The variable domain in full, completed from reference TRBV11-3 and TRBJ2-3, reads EAGVVQSPRYKIIEKKQPVAFWCNPISGHNTLYWYLQNLGQGPELLIRYENEEAVDDSQLPKDRFSAERLKGVDSTLKIQPAELGDSAVYLCASSFGLAGDTQYFGPGTRLTVL.

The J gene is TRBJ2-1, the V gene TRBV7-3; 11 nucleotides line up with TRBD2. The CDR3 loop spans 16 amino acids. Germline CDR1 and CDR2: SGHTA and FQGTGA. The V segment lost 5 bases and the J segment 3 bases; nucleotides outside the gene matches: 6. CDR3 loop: CASSPTSGADYNEQFF. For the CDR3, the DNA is TGTGCCAGCAGCCCGACTAGCGGGGCGGACTACAATGAGCAGTTCTTC.

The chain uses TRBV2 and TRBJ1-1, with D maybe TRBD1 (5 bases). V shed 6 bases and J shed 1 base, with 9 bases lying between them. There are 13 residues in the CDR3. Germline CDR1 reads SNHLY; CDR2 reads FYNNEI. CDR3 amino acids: CASSRRGNTEAFF. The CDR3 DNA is TGTGCCAGCAGCCGGAGGGGGAACACTGAAGCTTTCTTT.

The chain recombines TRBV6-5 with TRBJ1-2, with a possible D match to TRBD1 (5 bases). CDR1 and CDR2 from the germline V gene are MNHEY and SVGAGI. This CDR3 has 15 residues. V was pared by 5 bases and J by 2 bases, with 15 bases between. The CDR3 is CASSTSTGFNYGYTF. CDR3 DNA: TGTGCCAGCAGTACATCTACAGGATTCAACTATGGCTACACCTTC.

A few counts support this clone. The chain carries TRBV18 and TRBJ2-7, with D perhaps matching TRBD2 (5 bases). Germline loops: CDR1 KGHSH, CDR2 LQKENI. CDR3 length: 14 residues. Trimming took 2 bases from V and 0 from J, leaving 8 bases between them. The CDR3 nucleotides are TGTGCCAGCTCACCAAACGGGGACTCCTACGAGCAGTACTTC. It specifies CASSPNGDSYEQYF.

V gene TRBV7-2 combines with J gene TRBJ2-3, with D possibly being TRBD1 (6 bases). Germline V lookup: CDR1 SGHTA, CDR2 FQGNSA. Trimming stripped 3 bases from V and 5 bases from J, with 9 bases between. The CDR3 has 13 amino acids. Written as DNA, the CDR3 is TGTGCCAGCAGCTTGTGGGGACAAGATACGCAGTATTTT. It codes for CASSLWGQDTQYF.

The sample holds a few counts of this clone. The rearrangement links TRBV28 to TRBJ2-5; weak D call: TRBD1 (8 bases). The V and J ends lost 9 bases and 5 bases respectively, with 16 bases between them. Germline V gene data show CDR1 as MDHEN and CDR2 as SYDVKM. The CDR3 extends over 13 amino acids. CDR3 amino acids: CASLTGGVETQYF. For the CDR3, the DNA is TGTGCCAGTCTTACAGGGGGGGTGGAGACCCAGTACTTC.

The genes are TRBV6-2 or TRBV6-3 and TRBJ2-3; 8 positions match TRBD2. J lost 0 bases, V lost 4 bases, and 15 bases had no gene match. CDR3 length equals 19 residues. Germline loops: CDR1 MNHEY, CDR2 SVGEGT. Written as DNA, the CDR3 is TGTGCCAGCAGTTTCGCCCTAAAAACTAGCGGTCCTAGCACAGATACGCAGTATTTT. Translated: CASSFALKTSGPSTDTQYF.

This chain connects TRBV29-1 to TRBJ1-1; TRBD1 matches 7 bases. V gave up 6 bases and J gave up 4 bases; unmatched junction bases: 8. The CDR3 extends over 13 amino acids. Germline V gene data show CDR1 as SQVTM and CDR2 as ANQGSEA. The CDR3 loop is CSVPTGVGTEAFF. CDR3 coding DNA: TGCAGCGTCCCTACAGGGGTAGGCACTGAAGCTTTCTTT.

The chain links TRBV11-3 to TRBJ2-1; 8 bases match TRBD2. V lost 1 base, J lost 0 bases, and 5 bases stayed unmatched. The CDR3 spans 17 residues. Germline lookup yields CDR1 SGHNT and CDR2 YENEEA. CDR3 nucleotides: TGTGCCAGCAGCTTAGGGATTAGCGGGGTCTCCTACAATGAGCAGTTCTTC. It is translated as CASSLGISGVSYNEQFF.

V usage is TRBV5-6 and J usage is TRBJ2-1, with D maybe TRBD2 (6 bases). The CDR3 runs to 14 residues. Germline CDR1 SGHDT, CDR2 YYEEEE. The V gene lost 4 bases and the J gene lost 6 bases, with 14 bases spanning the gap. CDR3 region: CASSPGRRGNEQFF. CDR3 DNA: TGTGCCAGCAGCCCGGGCCGGCGGGGCAATGAGCAGTTCTTC. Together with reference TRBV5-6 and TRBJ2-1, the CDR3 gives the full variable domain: DAGVTQSPTHLIKTRGQQVTLRCSPKSGHDTVSWYQQALGQGPQFIFQYYEEEERQRGNFPDRFSGHQFPNYSSELNVNALLLGDSALYLCASSPGRRGNEQFFGPGTRLTVL.

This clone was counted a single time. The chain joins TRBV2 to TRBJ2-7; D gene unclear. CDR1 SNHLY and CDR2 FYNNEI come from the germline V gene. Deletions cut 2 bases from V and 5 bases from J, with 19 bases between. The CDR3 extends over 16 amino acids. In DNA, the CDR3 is TGTGCCAGCAGTGAAAGTTCTTGGGCAGTAGGTGACGAGCAGTACTTC. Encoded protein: CASSESSWAVGDEQYF.

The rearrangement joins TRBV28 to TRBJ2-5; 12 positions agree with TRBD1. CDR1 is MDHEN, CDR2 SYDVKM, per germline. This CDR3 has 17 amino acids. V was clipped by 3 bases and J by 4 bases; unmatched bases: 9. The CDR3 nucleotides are TGTGCCAGCAGTTTCCTCGCCGGGGACAGGGGGCGAGAGACCCAGTACTTC. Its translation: CASSFLAGDRGRETQYF.

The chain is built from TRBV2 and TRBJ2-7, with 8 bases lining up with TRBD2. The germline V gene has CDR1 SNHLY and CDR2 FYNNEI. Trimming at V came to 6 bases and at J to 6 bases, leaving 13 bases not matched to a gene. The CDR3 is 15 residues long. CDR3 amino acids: CASRRAASGLSEQYF. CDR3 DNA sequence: TGTGCCAGCAGGCGTGCCGCTAGCGGGCTCTCCGAGCAGTACTTC.

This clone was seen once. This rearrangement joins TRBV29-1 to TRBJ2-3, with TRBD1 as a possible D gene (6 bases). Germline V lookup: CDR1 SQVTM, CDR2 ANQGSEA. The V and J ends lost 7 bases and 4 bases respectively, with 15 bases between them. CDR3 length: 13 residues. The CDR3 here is CSAAGDGPDTQYF. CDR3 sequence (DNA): TGCAGCGCGGCAGGGGACGGCCCAGATACGCAGTATTTT.

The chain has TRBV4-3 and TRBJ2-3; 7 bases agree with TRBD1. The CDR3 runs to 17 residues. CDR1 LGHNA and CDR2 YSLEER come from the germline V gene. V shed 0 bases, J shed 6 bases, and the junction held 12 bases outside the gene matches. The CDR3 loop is CASSQDWASRGFDTQYF. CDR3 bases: TGCGCCAGCAGCCAAGATTGGGCTAGCAGGGGGTTTGATACGCAGTATTTT.

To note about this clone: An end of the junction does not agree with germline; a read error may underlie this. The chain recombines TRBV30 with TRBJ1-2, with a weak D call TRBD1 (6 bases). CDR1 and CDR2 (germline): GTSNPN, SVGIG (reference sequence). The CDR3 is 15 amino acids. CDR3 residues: CAWSGIGDTSYRYTF. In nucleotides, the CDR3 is TGTGCCTGGAGTGGAATAGGGGACACCTCCTATCGCTACACCTTC. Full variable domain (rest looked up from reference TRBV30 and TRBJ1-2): SQTIHQWPATLVQPVGSPLSLECTVEGTSNPNLYWYRQAAGRGLQLLFYSVGIGQISSEVPQNLSASRPQDRQFILSSKKLLLSDSGFYLCAWSGIGDTSYRYTFGSGTRLTVV.

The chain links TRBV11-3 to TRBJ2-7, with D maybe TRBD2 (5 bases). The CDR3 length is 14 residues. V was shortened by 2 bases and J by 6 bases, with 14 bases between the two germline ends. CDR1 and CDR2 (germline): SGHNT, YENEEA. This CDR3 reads CASSLQLESSEQYF. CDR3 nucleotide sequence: TGTGCCAGCAGCTTACAACTAGAAAGTAGCGAGCAGTACTTC.